This entry features one T cell receptor (beta chain) sequence. The entry originates in a study of PD-1 blockade in classical Hodgkin lymphoma. The time point: newly diagnosed, previously untreated cHL patient sample. Produced via immunoSEQ multiplex PCR; TCRdb's table is partial and in-frame only. The sample has 25,000 to 35,000 clones; approximately 94% are singletons. Material: peripheral blood mononuclear cells (PBMCs). The sequence was collected from a human donor with classical Hodgkin lymphoma.

CDR3 coding DNA: TGTGCCAGCAGCTTAGATTTACAGGGGGTTTACGAGCAGTACTTC. This translates into CASSLDLQGVYEQYF. This chain joins TRBV11-2 and TRBJ2-7; 8 nucleotides agree with TRBD1. Germline CDR1 SGHAT, CDR2 FQNNGV. The CDR3 has 15 residues. Trimming cost V 0 bases and J 4 bases; bases outside gene matches: 5.